One sample yielded the 19 T cell receptor beta chains listed below, sequenced in a study of cytomegalovirus exposure and HLA in healthy donors. Produced via immunoSEQ multiplex PCR; TCRdb's table is partial and in-frame only. The sample shows approximately 110,000 clones, around nine tenths of them seen only once. The sample comprised PBMCs. These receptors were taken from a woman aged 18-30 years in good health and CMV-seronegative.

The chain recombines TRBV4-3 with TRBJ1-1; tentative D call: TRBD1 (6 bases). CDR1 is LGHNA and CDR2 is YSLEER in the germline V gene. This CDR3 is built from 16 residues. Trimming removed 2 bases at V and 0 bases at J, with 13 bases between. CDR3 sequence (DNA): TGCGCCAGCAGCCAATTACCGGACAGTTTGAACACTGAAGCTTTCTTT. It is translated as CASSQLPDSLNTEAFF.

The chain employs TRBV2 and TRBJ1-3, with D perhaps matching TRBD1 (5 bases). This CDR3 comprises 13 residues. Trimming took 8 bases from V and 0 from J, leaving 8 bases between them. Germline CDR1 is SNHLY and CDR2 is FYNNEI. The CDR3 protein is CASGRGSGNTIYF. CDR3 in DNA: TGTGCCAGCGGAAGGGGCTCTGGAAACACCATATATTTT. Using reference TRBV2 and TRBJ1-3 for the parts outside the CDR3, the full variable domain is EPEVTQTPSHQVTQMGQEVILRCVPISNHLYFYWYRQILGQKVEFLVSFYNNEISEKSEIFDDQFSVERPDGSNFTLKIRSTKLEDSAMYFCASGRGSGNTIYFGEGSWLTVV.

V gene TRBV5-4 combines with J gene TRBJ1-1; a possible D gene is TRBD1 (6 bases). The CDR3 loop spans 17 amino acids. Trimming cost V 2 bases and J 3 bases, with 20 bases left between them. Germline CDR1 and CDR2: SGHNT and YYREEE (reference sequence). CDR3 nucleotides: TGTGCCAGCAGCTTACCCCCAGGGGTACAGGGTGACACTGAAGCTTTCTTT. It translates to CASSLPPGVQGDTEAFF.

This rearrangement joins TRBV27 to TRBJ1-1; the match to TRBD1 covers 7 bases. The CDR3 covers 14 residues. Unmatched junction bases numbered 4, after V lost 6 bases and J lost 0 bases. The germline gives CDR1 MNHEY, CDR2 SMNVEV (reference sequence). The CDR3 nucleotides are TGTGCCAGCAGCCGACAGGGAGTGAACACTGAAGCTTTCTTT. It codes for CASSRQGVNTEAFF.

The J gene is TRBJ1-6, the V gene TRBV28; D ambiguous. Trimming shortened V by 3 bases and J by 2 bases, and 17 bases separated the two germline ends. Germline V gene sequence: CDR1 MDHEN, CDR2 SYDVKM. The CDR3 length is 18 residues. The CDR3 nucleotides are TGTGCCAGCAGTTTCCCCAGTATCGGGAACCCCTATAATTCACCCCTCCACTTT. This translates into CASSFPSIGNPYNSPLHF.

The V and J genes are TRBV28 and TRBJ1-3, with D perhaps TRBD1 (6 bases). The CDR3 extends over 15 amino acids. Germline loops: CDR1 MDHEN, CDR2 SYDVKM. The V gene lost 6 bases and the J gene lost 1 base, with 13 bases spanning the gap. The CDR3 loop reads CASSGAGASGNTIYF. The CDR3 coding sequence is TGTGCCAGCAGCGGCGCAGGGGCTTCTGGAAACACCATATATTTT.

This chain joins TRBV5-4 and TRBJ2-7; 11 nucleotides align to TRBD2. Germline V gene sequence: CDR1 SGHNT, CDR2 YYREEE (reference sequence). The CDR3 sequence is 16 residues long. Trimming at V came to 4 bases and at J to 4 bases, leaving 10 bases not matched to a gene. The CDR3 bases are TGTGCCAGCAGCCAGGGTGGGACTAGCGGAGGATACGAGCAGTACTTC. Protein: CASSQGGTSGGYEQYF.

This clone has more than one count but fewer than ten. This chain links TRBV6-1 with TRBJ1-5; D not resolved. The ends were cut back, 2 bases at V and 14 bases at J, with 16 bases in the middle. Germline values: CDR1 MNHNS, CDR2 SASEGT. CDR3 length equals 13 residues. The CDR3: CASSEKLFGREHF. CDR3 DNA sequence: TGTGCCAGCAGTGAAAAATTGTTTGGGAGAGAGCATTTT.

This chain uses TRBV7-9 with TRBJ2-5, with D tentatively TRBD1 (6 bases). The CDR3 extends over 15 amino acids. The germline gives CDR1 SEHNR, CDR2 FQNEAQ (reference sequence). V was cut by 7 bases and J by 4 bases, with 19 bases left in between. The CDR3 region has the DNA TGTGCCAGCACCCCCGGGGACACCAGACGAGAGACCCAGTACTTC. This translates into CASTPGDTRRETQYF.

A single count supports this clone. This chain links TRBV11-2 with TRBJ2-5; the D is unclear. Trimming pared 3 bases from V and 3 bases from J, leaving 11 bases between. The germline V gene encodes CDR1 SGHAT and CDR2 FQNNGV. CDR3 length: 14 amino acids. The CDR3 reads CASSLGSPKETQYF. CDR3 bases: TGTGCCAGCAGCTTGGGCTCTCCTAAAGAGACCCAGTACTTC.

The V call is TRBV4-3, the J call TRBJ2-6; 8 positions agree with TRBD1. V lost 5 bases, J lost 0 bases, and 3 bases stayed unmatched. The CDR3 is made up of 16 amino acids. Germline V gene data show CDR1 as LGHNA and CDR2 as YSLEER. This chain's CDR3 is CASSGQGASGANVLTF. CDR3 sequence (DNA): TGCGCCAGCAGCGGTCAGGGGGCCTCTGGGGCCAACGTCCTGACTTTC.

The chain combines TRBV5-6 with TRBJ1-1, with TRBD1 matching 7 bases. The junction had 4 bases not matched to a gene; V was cut back by 2 bases and J by 0 bases. The CDR3 runs 15 residues. Looked up from germline, CDR1 is SGHDT and CDR2 is YYEEEE. In DNA form, the CDR3 reads TGTGCCAGCAGCTTACCGGACAGGTTGAACACTGAAGCTTTCTTT. Its protein product is CASSLPDRLNTEAFF.

V is TRBV7-2 and J is TRBJ2-7; 8 positions match TRBD2. V lost 5 bases, J lost 0 bases, and 6 bases stayed unmatched. The CDR3 covers 15 residues. CDR1 SGHTA and CDR2 FQGNSA come from the germline V gene. The DNA of the CDR3 is TGTGCCAGCAGCGCCCATAGCGGGGTCTCCTACGAGCAGTACTTC. Its translation is CASSAHSGVSYEQYF.

The gene calls are TRBV4-2 and TRBJ2-1, with a weak D call TRBD2 (5 bases). CDR1 and CDR2 (germline): LGHNA, YNFKEQ. This CDR3 has 15 amino acids. The germline V and J ends were trimmed by 3 bases and 0 bases, with 9 bases remaining between them. This chain's CDR3 is CASSHTGSSYNEQFF. The CDR3 nucleotides are TGTGCCAGCAGCCATACGGGGAGCTCCTACAATGAGCAGTTCTTC.

The chain's CDR3 is CASSPPYGSRDSLQPQHF. The CDR3 coding sequence is TGTGCCAGCAGCCCCCCCTATGGGTCCAGGGACAGCTTGCAGCCCCAGCATTTT. The J gene is TRBJ1-5, the V gene TRBV5-6; 7 bases are shared with TRBD1. V trimming: 4 bases; J trimming: 7 bases; junction bases outside the gene matches: 20. Germline CDR1 is SGHDT and CDR2 is YYEEEE. The CDR3 is made up of 18 amino acids.

V usage is TRBV7-9 and J usage is TRBJ1-2; D is ambiguous. The CDR3 sequence is 14 residues long. Germline V gene sequence: CDR1 SEHNR, CDR2 FQNEAQ (reference sequence). The V and J ends lost 1 base and 8 bases respectively, with 14 bases between them. The CDR3 spells CASSLDVGSGGYTF. CDR3 in DNA: TGTGCCAGCAGCTTAGACGTAGGTTCGGGGGGCTACACCTTC.

This chain joins TRBV4-3 and TRBJ2-3; 11 nucleotides align to TRBD2. Germline CDR1 is LGHNA and CDR2 is YSLEER. Losses at the gene ends were 2 bases for V and 2 bases for J; bases not matched to a gene: 6. The CDR3 covers 17 residues. As DNA, the CDR3 is TGCGCCAGCAGCCAAATCCTAGCGGGAGGAACCACAGATACGCAGTATTTT. Protein product: CASSQILAGGTTDTQYF.

The genes are TRBV28 and TRBJ2-5; a possible D gene is TRBD1 (6 bases). V was clipped by 5 bases and J by 3 bases, with 19 bases between them. Germline lookup yields CDR1 MDHEN and CDR2 SYDVKM. CDR3 size: 16 residues. The CDR3 is CASSLRSQGLKETQYF. The CDR3 bases are TGTGCCAGCAGTCTTAGAAGCCAGGGGCTTAAAGAGACCCAGTACTTC. The variable domain in full, completed from reference TRBV28 and TRBJ2-5, reads DVKVTQSSRYLVKRTGEKVFLECVQDMDHENMFWYRQDPGLGLRLIYFSYDVKMKEKGDIPEGYSVSREKKERFSLILESASTNQTSMYLCASSLRSQGLKETQYFGPGTRLLVL.

The chain has TRBV14 and TRBJ1-3; maybe TRBD1 (5 bases). V lost 4 bases, J lost 0 bases, and 13 bases lay in between. Per the germline V gene, CDR1 is SGHDN and CDR2 is FVKESK. CDR3 length: 16 residues. Written as DNA, the CDR3 is TGTGCCAGCAGCCCCTACCAGGGCAGCTCTGGAAACACCATATATTTT. Protein: CASSPYQGSSGNTIYF.